This TCR beta chain is drawn from a study of molecular identifiers for immune sequencing clone quantification. Study conclusions and caveats: Whereas naive cells kept under 1% of molecules in clones above 20 RNA copies, such clones held over 98% in effectors. Among approximately 1 million naive cells, as was reported, spiked Jurkat TCR RNA from one cell was detectable.

This clonotype was seen a few times. Its cognate antigen is unknown. TCRdb used MiXCR to reprocess the PCR reads, holding one entry per CDR3 protein. The sample gives 100,000 or so distinct CDR3 sequences, roughly 34% of which show up once; around 4% is in the top ten. Naive CD8 libraries came from about 20,000 to 1,000,000 sorted cells with 10%, 30% or 50% RNA. This TCR was sampled from a human donor in good health. Some libraries in this study had Jurkat cell RNA spiked in. Material: naive CD8+ T cells from blood, with Jurkat cell RNA spiked in. Subset reported: FACS-sorted CD8+CD4-CCR7+CD45RA+ naive T cells.

CDR3 coding DNA: TGTGCCAGCAGTTACCCGGTGTTTAGCGGGAGGATCTCTAGCACAGATACGCAGTATTTT. Translating gives CASSYPVFSGRISSTDTQYF. This chain uses TRBV6-2 or TRBV6-3 with TRBJ2-3, with 10 bases that match TRBD2. There are 20 residues in the CDR3. V gave up 2 bases and J gave up 0 bases; unmatched junction bases: 14. Germline CDR1 reads MNHEY; CDR2 reads SVGEGT.